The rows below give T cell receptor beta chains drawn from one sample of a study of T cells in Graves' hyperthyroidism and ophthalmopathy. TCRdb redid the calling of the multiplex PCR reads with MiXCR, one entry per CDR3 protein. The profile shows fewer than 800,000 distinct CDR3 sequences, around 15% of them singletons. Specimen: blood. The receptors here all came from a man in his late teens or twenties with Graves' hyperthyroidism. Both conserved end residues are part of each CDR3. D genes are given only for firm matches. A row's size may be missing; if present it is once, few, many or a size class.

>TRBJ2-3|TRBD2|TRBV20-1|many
TGCAGTGCTAGAGAGGCTAGCGGGAACACAGATACGCAGTATTTT
CSAREASGNTDTQYF
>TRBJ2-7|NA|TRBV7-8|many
TGTGCCAGCAGCTTGACGTCGGACCCCTTGCCAGAGCAGTACTTC
CASSLTSDPLPEQYF
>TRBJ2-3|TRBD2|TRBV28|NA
TGTGCCAGCAGTTCCGCCCTAGCGGGAGGGTCAGATACGCAGTATTTT
CASSSALAGGSDTQYF
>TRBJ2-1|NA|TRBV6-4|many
TGTGCCAGCAGTGACTCCCCGAGCAATGAGCAGTTCTTC
CASSDSPSNEQFF
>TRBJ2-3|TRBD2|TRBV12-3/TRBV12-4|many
TGTGCCAGCCAGCGACTAGCGGGAGTCTTGGATACGCAGTATTTT
CASQRLAGVLDTQYF
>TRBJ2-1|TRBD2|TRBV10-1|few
TGCGCCAGCAGTGACGTCTATCCGGGACTAGCGGGCCCCAATGAGCAGTCCTTC
CASSDVYPGLAGPNEQSF
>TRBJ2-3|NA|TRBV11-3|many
TGTGCCAGCAGCTTAGCAGCGGAGGTGGATACGCAGTATTTT
CASSLAAEVDTQYF
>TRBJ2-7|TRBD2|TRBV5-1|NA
TGCGCCAGCAGCTTGGTTCCGGGACTAGCGGGAGGTTACGAGCAGTACTTC
CASSLVPGLAGGYEQYF
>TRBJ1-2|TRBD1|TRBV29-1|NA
TGCAGCGTGGCCGGACAGGGGGTCGGTGGCTACACCTTC
CSVAGQGVGGYTF
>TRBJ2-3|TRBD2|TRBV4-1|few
TGCGCCAGCAGCCAAGAGGGGCTAGCGGGGGGCCCGTATACGCAGTATTTT
CASSQEGLAGGPYTQYF
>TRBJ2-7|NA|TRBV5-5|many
TGTGCCAGCAGCCCTTCCCTCGAGCAGTACTTC
CASSPSLEQYF
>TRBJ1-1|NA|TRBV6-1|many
TGTGCCAGCAGTTATGCCAGAGAGAACACTGAAGCTTTCTTT
CASSYARENTEAFF
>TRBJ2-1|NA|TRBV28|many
TGTGCCAGCAGTATACCTCGGGTCGGGATGGGCAATGAGCAGTTCTTC
CASSIPRVGMGNEQFF
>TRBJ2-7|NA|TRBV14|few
TGTGCCAGCAGCCAAGATCTTCGAGACTACGAGCAGTACTTC
CASSQDLRDYEQYF
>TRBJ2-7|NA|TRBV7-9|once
TGTGCCAGCAGCTTATCGGGTCCCGCGAGGGAGCAGTACTTC
CASSLSGPAREQYF
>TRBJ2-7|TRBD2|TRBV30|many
TGTGCCGTGAATAGCGGGGCTCCCTACGAGCAGTACTTC
CAVNSGAPYEQYF
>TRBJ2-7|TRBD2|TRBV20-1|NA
TGCAGTGCTAGAGTTGCGGGGGAGGGCTACGAGCAGTACTTC
CSARVAGEGYEQYF
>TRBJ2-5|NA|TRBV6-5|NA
TGTGCCAGCAGTTACCGGAAACAGCGGTACCAAGAGACCCAGTACTTC
CASSYRKQRYQETQYF
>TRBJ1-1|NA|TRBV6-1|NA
TGTGCCGCTGATAAAGACGGGTACACTGAAGCTTTCTTT
CAADKDGYTEAFF
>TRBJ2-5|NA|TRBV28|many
TGTGCCAGCATGTACTTAGAGCGCCAAGAGACCCAGTACTTC
CASMYLERQETQYF
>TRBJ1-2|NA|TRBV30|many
TGTGCCTGGAGCGCCAAGGGAGAGGACTATGGCTACACCTTC
CAWSAKGEDYGYTF
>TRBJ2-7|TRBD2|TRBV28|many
TGTGCCAGCAGTTTATTTTCTAGCGGGAGAAAAGAGCAGTACTTC
CASSLFSSGRKEQYF
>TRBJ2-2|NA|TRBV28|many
TGTGCCAGCATCCCAGACGAAGGGAACACCGGGGAGCTGTTTTTT
CASIPDEGNTGELFF
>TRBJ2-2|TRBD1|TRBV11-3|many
TGTGCCAGCAACGGACAGGGGGCGACCGGGGAGCTGTTTTTT
CASNGQGATGELFF
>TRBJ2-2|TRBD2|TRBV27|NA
TGTGCCAGCAGAAAAGGTAGCGGGAGAATTAACGGGGAGCTGTTTTTT
CASRKGSGRINGELFF
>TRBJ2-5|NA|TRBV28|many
TGTGCCAGCAGTCTGGGCGGGGCCGGGACCCAGTACTTC
CASSLGGAGTQYF
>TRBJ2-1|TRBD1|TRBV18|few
TGTGCCAGCTCACCCTGGGACAGGGATGAGCAGTTCTTC
CASSPWDRDEQFF
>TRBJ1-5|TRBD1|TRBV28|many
TGTGCCAGCAGGGACAGGGGAAGCAATCAGCCCCAGCATTTT
CASRDRGSNQPQHF
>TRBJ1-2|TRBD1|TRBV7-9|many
TGTGCCAGCAGCAAGACCGACAGGGGGCATGGCTACACCTTC
CASSKTDRGHGYTF
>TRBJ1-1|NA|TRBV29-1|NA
TGCAGCGTTGGAGCCGCTTTCTTT
CSVGAAFF
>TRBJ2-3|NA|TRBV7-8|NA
TGTGCCAGCAGCATACGTCCCGGGACAGCGGGCGAGGACACAGATACGCAGTATTTT
CASSIRPGTAGEDTDTQYF
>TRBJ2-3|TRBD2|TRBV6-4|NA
TGTGCCAGCAGTGCTCCGGGGGGGATCACAGATACGCAGTATTTT
CASSAPGGITDTQYF
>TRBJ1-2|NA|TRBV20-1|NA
TGCAGTGCTACTTTAGGGTCTAGGGACTATGGCTACACCTTC
CSATLGSRDYGYTF
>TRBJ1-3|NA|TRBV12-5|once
TGTGCTAGTGGTTTGGTTTTGGCGGGCTCTGGAAACACCATATATTTT
CASGLVLAGSGNTIYF
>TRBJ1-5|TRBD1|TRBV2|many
TGTGCCAGCAGTTACAGGGGTAGCAATCAGCCCCAGCATTTT
CASSYRGSNQPQHF
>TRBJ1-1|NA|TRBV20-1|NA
TGCAGTGCTAGGCGGGGGTGGGGGACTGAAGCTTTCTTT
CSARRGWGTEAFF
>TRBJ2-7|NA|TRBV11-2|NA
TGTGCCAGCAGCCAAGATCCCAGGACTTACTACGAGCAGTACTTC
CASSQDPRTYYEQYF
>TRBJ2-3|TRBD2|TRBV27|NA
TGTGCCAGTTCCCCCGGGGGGAGAAACCCAGATACGCAGTATTTT
CASSPGGRNPDTQYF
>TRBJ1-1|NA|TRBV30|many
TGTGCCTGGAGTATCCCCCGCAAGCTTGAAGCTTTCTTT
CAWSIPRKLEAFF
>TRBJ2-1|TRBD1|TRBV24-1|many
TGTGCCACCAGTGGCAGGGGGATCAACTCCTACAGTGAGCAGTTCTTC
CATSGRGINSYSEQFF